This T cell receptor beta chain was observed in a study of cytomegalovirus exposure and HLA in healthy donors. Overall study results and limits: In most subjects, TCR beta sequences reportedly gave accurate predictions of HLA-A and HLA-B alleles.

This clone occurred a few times. The antigen is undetermined. There were likely unrecorded immune exposures, though donors were nominally healthy when sampled. The primer mix had 60 Vbeta and 13 Jbeta primers. The repertoire was sequenced with immunoSEQ multiplex PCR; TCRdb's copy has only in-frame clones and lacks some. Of some 180,000 clones in the sample, roughly 13% were seen once. The material sequenced was PBMCs. This receptor was obtained from a man between 45 and 60 years old in good health and CMV-seropositive.

The CDR3 spells CSVERDYGTF. The DNA for the CDR3 is TGCAGCGTTGAACGGGATTATGGCACCTTC. The V call is TRBV29-1, the J call TRBJ1-2, with D unclear. Germline-derived CDR1 and CDR2 are SQVTM and ANQGSEA. V shed 2 bases and J shed 13 bases, with 11 bases lying between them. The CDR3 has 10 amino acids.